This is a list of T cell receptor beta chains from one sample in a study of siplizumab effects on memory and regulatory T cells. Only in-frame clones appear in the TCRdb table, and some are missing; sequencing was by immunoSEQ multiplex PCR. The sample contains fewer than 85,000 clones, roughly 94% of which appear only once. Input material: CD8+ T cells sorted from blood. These receptors all stem from a human donor in good health. Each CDR3 is given with its conserved first and last residue. A D gene is named only where the DNA matches it firmly. The size field is filled for only some rows; it gives once, few, many or a size class.

J,D,length,size,V,CDR3,DNA
TRBJ2-2,TRBD2,13,.,TRBV28,CASLAGRTGELFF,TGTGCCAGTCTAGCGGGGAGGACCGGGGAGCTGTTTTTT
TRBJ2-1,TRBD2,18,.,TRBV9,CASSVEGGPTSSYNEQFF,TGTGCCAGCAGCGTAGAGGGAGGGCCCACCAGCTCCTACAATGAGCAGTTCTTC
TRBJ1-2,.,14,.,TRBV6-5,CASSLYSGTTGYTF,TGTGCCAGCAGTCTATATAGTGGGACAACCGGCTACACCTTC
TRBJ2-5,TRBD1,16,.,TRBV28,CASSAPAGGLEETQYF,TGTGCCAGCAGCGCCCCGGCAGGGGGCCTCGAAGAGACCCAGTACTTC
TRBJ2-3,.,12,.,TRBV9,CASSEPSDTQYF,TGTGCCAGCAGCGAGCCGTCAGATACGCAGTATTTT
TRBJ2-7,.,14,.,TRBV15,CATSRSRGYGEQYF,TGTGCCACCAGCAGAAGTAGGGGGTACGGCGAGCAGTACTTC
TRBJ2-1,.,12,.,TRBV25-1,CASSEVYNEQFF,TGTGCCAGCAGTGAAGTTTACAATGAGCAGTTCTTC
TRBJ1-2,.,15,.,TRBV11-2,CASSLDIRDNYGYTF,TGTGCCAGCAGCTTAGATATCCGAGATAACTATGGCTACACCTTC
TRBJ1-1,.,14,.,TRBV7-9,CASSLGYGDSEAFF,TGTGCCAGCAGCTTAGGATATGGGGATTCTGAAGCTTTCTTT
TRBJ2-1,TRBD2,14,.,TRBV29-1,CSGGWGLADNEQFF,TGCAGCGGCGGATGGGGACTAGCAGACAATGAGCAGTTCTTC
TRBJ2-1,.,14,.,TRBV29-1,CSVEWAGLYNEQFF,TGCAGCGTTGAGTGGGCGGGACTGTACAATGAGCAGTTCTTC
TRBJ2-1,TRBD2,15,.,TRBV9,CASSVASGRAGEQFF,TGTGCCAGCAGCGTAGCTAGCGGGAGGGCCGGTGAGCAGTTCTTC
TRBJ1-5,.,15,.,TRBV15,CATSRTQGSNQPQHF,TGTGCCACCAGCAGGACACAGGGAAGCAATCAGCCCCAGCATTTT
TRBJ2-7,TRBD2,17,.,TRBV27,CASSFQRTSGMTYEQYF,TGTGCCAGCAGCTTCCAAAGGACTAGCGGGATGACCTACGAGCAGTACTTC
TRBJ2-5,.,13,.,TRBV29-1,CSVGRQNQETQYF,TGCAGCGTTGGGCGACAGAACCAAGAGACCCAGTACTTC
TRBJ2-1,TRBD2,16,.,TRBV5-1,CASHDPYSGGSNEQFF,TGCGCCAGCCACGACCCTTACTCTGGCGGGAGTAATGAGCAGTTCTTC
TRBJ2-7,TRBD1,14,.,TRBV6-5,CASSYGTGSGEQYF,TGTGCCAGCAGTTATGGGACAGGGAGTGGCGAGCAGTACTTC
TRBJ1-2,.,14,.,TRBV18,CASSPPRDAYGYTF,TGTGCCAGCTCACCACCCCGGGACGCATACGGCTACACCTTC
TRBJ1-1,.,13,.,TRBV29-1,CSVLRDVGTEAFF,TGCAGCGTTCTGAGGGACGTGGGCACTGAAGCTTTCTTT
TRBJ2-1,.,19,.,TRBV21-1,CASSKAPVLAREEMDEQFF,TGTGCCAGCAGCAAAGCGCCTGTTCTAGCCCGGGAGGAGATGGATGAGCAGTTCTTC
TRBJ2-5,.,12,.,TRBV4-1,CASSQDKETQYF,TGCGCCAGCAGCCAAGACAAAGAGACCCAGTACTTC
TRBJ1-5,TRBD1,18,.,TRBV5-8,CASSWNAAARGLYQPQHF,TGTGCCAGCAGCTGGAACGCCGCCGCCAGGGGGCTCTATCAGCCCCAGCATTTT
TRBJ2-2,TRBD2,18,.,TRBV11-2,CASSLVPAGATNTGELFF,TGTGCCAGCAGCTTAGTACCAGCGGGGGCAACGAACACCGGGGAGCTGTTTTTT
TRBJ2-7,TRBD2,14,.,TRBV5-1,CASSTSGTKYEQYF,TGCGCCAGCAGTACATCCGGGACTAAATACGAGCAGTACTTC
TRBJ2-3,TRBD2,16,.,TRBV27,CASSGTSGISTDTQYF,TGTGCCAGCAGTGGGACTAGCGGGATCAGCACAGATACGCAGTATTTT
TRBJ1-2,.,14,.,TRBV4-1,CASSVSLGDYGYTF,TGCGCCAGCAGCGTCAGCTTGGGGGACTATGGCTACACCTTC
TRBJ1-2,.,16,.,TRBV11-2,CASSLSIGTFNYGYTF,TGTGCCAGCAGCTTATCCATCGGAACATTTAACTATGGCTACACCTTC
TRBJ2-2,TRBD2,17,.,TRBV9,CASSARETSGSAGELFF,TGTGCCAGCAGCGCGAGGGAGACTAGCGGGAGTGCCGGGGAGCTGTTTTTT
TRBJ2-7,TRBD2,16,.,TRBV6-1,CASSEVRLAATYEQYF,TGTGCCAGCAGTGAAGTAAGGCTAGCGGCTACCTACGAGCAGTACTTC
TRBJ1-1,.,16,.,TRBV4-1,CASSPGGAGPDTEAFF,TGCGCCAGCAGCCCCGGAGGGGCAGGGCCCGACACTGAAGCTTTCTTT
TRBJ2-1,.,13,.,TRBV19,CASSIGQYNEQFF,TGTGCCAGTAGTATCGGACAGTACAATGAGCAGTTCTTC
TRBJ2-3,TRBD2,15,.,TRBV5-6,CASNQAGSSTDTQYF,TGTGCCAGCAACCAAGCGGGGAGTAGCACAGATACGCAGTATTTT
TRBJ2-7,TRBD2,14,.,TRBV27,CASSPAGGRGEQYF,TGTGCCAGCAGTCCGGCGGGAGGGAGGGGCGAGCAGTACTTC
TRBJ2-7,.,14,.,TRBV28,CASSLQGASYEQYF,TGTGCCAGCAGCTTACAAGGGGCGTCCTACGAGCAGTACTTC
TRBJ1-5,TRBD1,14,.,TRBV28,CASSLGTGNQPQHF,TGTGCCAGCAGTTTAGGGACAGGGAATCAGCCCCAGCATTTT
TRBJ2-7,.,13,.,TRBV27,CASSFGLAYEQYF,TGTGCCAGCAGTTTTGGGCTGGCCTACGAGCAGTACTTC
TRBJ2-1,.,14,.,TRBV19,CASSIGSPVNEQFF,TGTGCCAGTAGTATAGGTAGTCCGGTCAATGAGCAGTTCTTC
TRBJ1-1,.,13,once,TRBV19,CASSRLAGTEAFF,TGTGCCAGTAGCAGACTCGCAGGGACTGAAGCTTTCTTT